Here is one TCR beta chain with its context. Antigen specificity is unknown. This record belongs to a study of cytomegalovirus exposure and HLA in healthy donors. At the level of the study: The early release's HLA-typed donors yielded some 85 million unique TCRs.

The PCR contained 60 Vbeta and 13 Jbeta primers. The method was immunoSEQ multiplex PCR; TCRdb's version includes in-frame clones alone and lacks a portion of them. The data show about 150,000 clones, with about 85% seen just once and roughly 2.1% held by the top ten. CDR3 length: 15 residues. The V end was cut by 5 bases, the J end by 5 bases, with 15 bases between. The germline V gene has CDR1 SGHVS and CDR2 FQNEAQ. Study-level findings and limits: A list of 164 TCR beta chains associated with cytomegalovirus was given. Earlier results showed most TCR beta V segments being productive about 87% or about 30% of the time.

The chain recombines TRBV7-8 with TRBJ1-4, with no clear D. The clonotype comes from a man younger than 35 in good health and CMV-seronegative. Source material: PBMCs. The CDR3 protein is CASSLALEGNEKLFF. The CDR3 nucleotides read TGTGCCAGCAGCCTTGCATTAGAGGGAAATGAAAAACTGTTTTTT.